This T cell receptor beta chain was documented in a study of cytomegalovirus exposure and HLA in healthy donors. In regard to this clone: Its antigen is currently unknown.

Assay used: immunoSEQ multiplex PCR; TCRdb lists only in-frame clones, some missing. The sample includes just under 65,000 clones, 95% of them seen just once. The germline V gene has CDR1 MGHDK and CDR2 SYGVNS. Losses at the gene ends were 6 bases for V and 2 bases for J; bases not matched to a gene: 4. The CDR3 totals 15 residues. Study-level findings and limits: The TCR clusters that emerged in the first cohort tended, a later analysis found, to co-occur in the 120 validation repertoires.

Separation from the approximately 710-subject first cohort characterized the approximately 120-subject validation cohort, to which the donors belonged. Sequencing input: PBMCs. V is TRBV25-1 and J is TRBJ2-3, with 11 bases that match TRBD2. This clonotype was sampled from a woman aged 18-29 years in good health and CMV-seropositive. For the CDR3, the DNA is TGTGCCAGCAGCGTTAGCGGGAGGGCCACAGATACGCAGTATTTT. As protein: CASSVSGRATDTQYF.